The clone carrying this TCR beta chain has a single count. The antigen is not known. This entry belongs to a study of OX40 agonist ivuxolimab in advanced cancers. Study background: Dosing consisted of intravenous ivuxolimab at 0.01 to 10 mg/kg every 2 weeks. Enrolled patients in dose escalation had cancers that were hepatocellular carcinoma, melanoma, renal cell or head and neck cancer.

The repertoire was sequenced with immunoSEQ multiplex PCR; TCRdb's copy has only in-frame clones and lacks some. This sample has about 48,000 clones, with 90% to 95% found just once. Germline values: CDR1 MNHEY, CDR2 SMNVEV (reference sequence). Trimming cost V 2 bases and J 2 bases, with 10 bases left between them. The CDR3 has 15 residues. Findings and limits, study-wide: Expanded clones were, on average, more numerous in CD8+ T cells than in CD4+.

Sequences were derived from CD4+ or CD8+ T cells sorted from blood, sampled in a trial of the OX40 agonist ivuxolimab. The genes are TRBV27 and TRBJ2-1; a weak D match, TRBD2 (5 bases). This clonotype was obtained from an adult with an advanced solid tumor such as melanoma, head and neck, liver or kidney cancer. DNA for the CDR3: TGTGCCAGCAGTTTAAGGCTAGCCGCCTACAATGAGCAGTTCTTC. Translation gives CASSLRLAAYNEQFF.